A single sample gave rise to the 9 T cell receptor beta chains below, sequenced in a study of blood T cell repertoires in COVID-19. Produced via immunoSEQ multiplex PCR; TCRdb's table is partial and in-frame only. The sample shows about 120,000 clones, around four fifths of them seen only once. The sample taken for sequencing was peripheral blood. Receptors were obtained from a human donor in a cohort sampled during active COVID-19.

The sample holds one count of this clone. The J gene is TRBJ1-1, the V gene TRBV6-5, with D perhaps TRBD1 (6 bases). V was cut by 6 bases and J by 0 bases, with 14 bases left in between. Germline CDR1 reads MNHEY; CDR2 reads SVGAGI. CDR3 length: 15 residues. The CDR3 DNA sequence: TGTGCCAGCAGCTCCCCCGGGACAATGAACACTGAAGCTTTCTTT. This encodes CASSSPGTMNTEAFF.

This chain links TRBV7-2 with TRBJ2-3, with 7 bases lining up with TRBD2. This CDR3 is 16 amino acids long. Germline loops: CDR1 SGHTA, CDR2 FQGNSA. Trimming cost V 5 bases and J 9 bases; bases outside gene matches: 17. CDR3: CASSLLRAGTPRTQYF. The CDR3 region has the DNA TGTGCCAGCAGCCTCCTTAGAGCGGGGACCCCCCGCACGCAGTATTTT.

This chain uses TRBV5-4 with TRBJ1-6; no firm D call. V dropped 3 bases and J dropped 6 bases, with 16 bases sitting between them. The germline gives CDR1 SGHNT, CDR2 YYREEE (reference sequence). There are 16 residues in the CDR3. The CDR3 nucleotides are TGTGCCAGCAGCTCCGGGAAGCGGGGAGGTAATTCACCCCTCCACTTT. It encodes CASSSGKRGGNSPLHF.

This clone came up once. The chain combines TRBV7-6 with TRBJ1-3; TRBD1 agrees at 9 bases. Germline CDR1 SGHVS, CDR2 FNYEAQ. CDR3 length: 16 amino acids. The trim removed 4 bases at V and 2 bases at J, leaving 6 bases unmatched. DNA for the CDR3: TGTGCCAGCAGCTCCGGACAGGGGAAAACTGGAAACACCATATATTTT. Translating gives CASSSGQGKTGNTIYF.

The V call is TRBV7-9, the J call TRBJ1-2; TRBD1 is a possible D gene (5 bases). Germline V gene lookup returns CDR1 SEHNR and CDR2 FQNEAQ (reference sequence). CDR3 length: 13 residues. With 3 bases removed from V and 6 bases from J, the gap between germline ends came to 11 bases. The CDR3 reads CASSFQGNDGYTF. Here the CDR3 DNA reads TGTGCCAGCAGCTTTCAGGGAAACGATGGCTACACCTTC.

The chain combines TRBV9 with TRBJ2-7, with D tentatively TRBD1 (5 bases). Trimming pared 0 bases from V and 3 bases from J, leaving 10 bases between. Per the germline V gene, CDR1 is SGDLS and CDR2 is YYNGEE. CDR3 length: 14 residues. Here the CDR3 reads CASSVDGHSYEQYF. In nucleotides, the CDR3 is TGTGCCAGCAGCGTAGACGGACACAGCTACGAGCAGTACTTC. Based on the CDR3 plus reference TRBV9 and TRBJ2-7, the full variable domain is DSGVTQTPKHLITATGQRVTLRCSPRSGDLSVYWYQQSLDQGLQFLIQYYNGEERAKGNILERFSAQQFPDLHSELNLSSLELGDSALYFCASSVDGHSYEQYFGPGTRLTVT.

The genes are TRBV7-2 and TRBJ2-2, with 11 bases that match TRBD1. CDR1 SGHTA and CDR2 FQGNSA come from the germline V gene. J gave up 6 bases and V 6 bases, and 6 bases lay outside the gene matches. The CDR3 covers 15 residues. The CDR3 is CASSRDRGFAGELFF. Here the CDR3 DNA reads TGTGCCAGCAGTCGGGACAGGGGGTTCGCCGGGGAGCTGTTTTTT.

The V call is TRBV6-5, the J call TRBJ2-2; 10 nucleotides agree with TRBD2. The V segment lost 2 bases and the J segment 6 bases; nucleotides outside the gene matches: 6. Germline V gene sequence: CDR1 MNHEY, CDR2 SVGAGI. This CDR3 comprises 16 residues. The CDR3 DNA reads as TGTGCCAGCAGTTACCTAGCGGGAGTGGGCGCCGGGGAGCTGTTTTTT. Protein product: CASSYLAGVGAGELFF.

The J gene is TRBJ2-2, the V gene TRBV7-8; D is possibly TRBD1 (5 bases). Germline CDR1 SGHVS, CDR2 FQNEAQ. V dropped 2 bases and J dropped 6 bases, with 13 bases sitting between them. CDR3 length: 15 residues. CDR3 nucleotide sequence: TGTGCCAGCAGCTTAACCTCGGACACGGCCGGGGAGCTGTTTTTT. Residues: CASSLTSDTAGELFF.